This T cell receptor (beta chain) was identified during a study of T cells expressing NK-cell markers. Study-level background: All TCR beta repertoires analysed originated from sorted CD3+CD56+NKG2C+, CD3+CD56+NKG2C- and CD3+CD56-NKG2C+ T cells. There were seven HCMV-seropositive donors and one seronegative donor among the eight sequenced.

The germline CDR1 and CDR2 sequences are MNHNS and SASEGT. The CDR3 contains 16 residues. Note on this clonotype: Its antigen is currently unknown.

Overall study results and limits: Specificity for HCMV among expanded NKG2C+ T cell clones was not established.

In generating TCR beta cDNA, 5'RACE template switching with UMIs was used. TCRdb re-called the 5' RACE reads and catalogs CDR3 proteins one per entry, DNA excluded. The sample yields 300,000 to 500,000 distinct CDR3 sequences, of which the top ten take up approximately 11%. The genes are TRBV6-1 and TRBJ2-2; TCRdb's assignment of TRBD2 cannot be checked, as there is no DNA. The clonotype was recovered from a woman aged 45-60 years in good health. Sequencing was done on a sample of blood T cells: a sorted CD56 or NKG2C T cell subset, CD4+ or CD8+ T cells, or bulk PBMC T cells (not recorded which). CDR3 sequence: CASSPPSGRGTGELFF.